These 22 T cell receptor beta chains originate from one sample sequenced in a study of T cell clones after liver transplantation. TCRdb's copy holds only in-frame clones and misses some; the assay was immunoSEQ multiplex PCR. The sample lists 50,000 or so clones; approximately 87% were seen once. Material: CD8+ T cells from blood, obtained 12 months after liver transplant. Receptors were obtained from a human patient who received a liver transplant. Some T cells could come from the graft donor.

The rearrangement links TRBV4-3 to TRBJ1-5; D not resolved. The CDR3 consists of 18 residues. The ends were cut back, 0 bases at V and 5 bases at J, with 20 bases in the middle. Germline V lookup: CDR1 LGHNA, CDR2 YSLEER. CDR3 DNA sequence: TGCGCCAGCAGCCAAGATACCCCGGACTCCGAGGCGGATCAGCCCCAGCATTTT. Translated, it gives CASSQDTPDSEADQPQHF.

V is TRBV9 and J is TRBJ2-3, with 7 bases aligning to TRBD2. Trimming at V came to 4 bases and at J to 6 bases, leaving 11 bases not matched to a gene. The CDR3 runs 15 residues. Germline-derived CDR1 and CDR2 are SGDLS and YYNGEE. CDR3 sequence reads: CASSPGQGGADTQYF. CDR3 DNA: TGTGCCAGCAGCCCGGGGCAGGGAGGGGCGGATACGCAGTATTTT.

The chain couples TRBV28 to TRBJ2-7, with 9 bases that match TRBD2. The CDR3 sequence is 13 residues long. Germline V gene sequence: CDR1 MDHEN, CDR2 SYDVKM. The junction had 5 bases not matched to a gene; V was cut back by 6 bases and J by 5 bases. CDR3 DNA: TGTGCCAGCAGGGCTAGCGGGACCCACGAGCAGTACTTC. Translation gives CASRASGTHEQYF.

This chain uses TRBV28 with TRBJ2-7; D possibly corresponds to TRBD1 (8 bases). Between the trimmed V and J ends, which lost 3 bases and 5 bases, there was a span of 17 bases. The CDR3 spans 15 residues. Germline CDR1 reads MDHEN; CDR2 reads SYDVKM. CDR3 in amino acids: CASSLYTGGRDEQYF. For the CDR3, the DNA is TGTGCCAGCAGTTTGTATACAGGGGGGAGGGACGAGCAGTACTTC. Supplemented by reference TRBV28 and TRBJ2-7, the full variable domain reads DVKVTQSSRYLVKRTGEKVFLECVQDMDHENMFWYRQDPGLGLRLIYFSYDVKMKEKGDIPEGYSVSREKKERFSLILESASTNQTSMYLCASSLYTGGRDEQYFGPGTRLTVT.

This rearrangement joins TRBV4-1 to TRBJ2-4; the match to TRBD2 covers 8 bases. This CDR3 has 18 amino acids. J lost 0 bases, V lost 0 bases, and 7 bases had no gene match. The germline CDR1 and CDR2 sequences are MGHRA and YSYEKL. The DNA for the CDR3 is TGCGCCAGCAGCCAAGATCCCCAGCTAGCGGGAGCCAAAAACATTCAGTACTTC. Encoded protein: CASSQDPQLAGAKNIQYF.

This clone was detected only a few times. The V and J genes are TRBV11-3 and TRBJ2-1, with D unresolved. Looked up from germline, CDR1 is SGHNT and CDR2 is YENEEA. The CDR3 is made up of 13 amino acids. Trimming cost V 1 base and J 6 bases, with 7 bases left between them. The CDR3 DNA reads as TGTGCCAGCAGCTTAGCCTTCTCCAATGAGCAGTTCTTC. Encoded protein: CASSLAFSNEQFF.

V usage is TRBV19 and J usage is TRBJ1-5; 7 positions match TRBD1. V shed 9 bases and J 4 bases; nucleotides not matched to a gene: 9. Germline values: CDR1 LNHDA, CDR2 SQIVND (reference sequence). This CDR3 is built from 14 residues. This CDR3 reads CASQIGTANQPQHF. DNA for the CDR3: TGTGCCAGCCAAATCGGGACAGCTAATCAGCCCCAGCATTTT.

As to this clone: The sample holds other DNA sequences that translate to the same CDR3. This chain uses TRBV27 with TRBJ2-2; tentative D call: TRBD2 (5 bases). V was pared by 0 bases and J by 4 bases, with 6 bases between. Germline loops: CDR1 MNHEY, CDR2 SMNVEV (reference sequence). The CDR3 totals 14 residues. The CDR3 DNA reads TGTGCCAGCAGTTTATCGGGAGTCACCGGGGAGCTGTTTTTT. This gives the protein CASSLSGVTGELFF.

This clone was observed a handful of times. The J gene is TRBJ2-2, the V gene TRBV7-9; D may be TRBD2 (6 bases). Trimming cost V 5 bases and J 4 bases, with 11 bases left between them. This CDR3 comprises 14 residues. The germline CDR1 and CDR2 sequences are SEHNR and FQNEAQ (reference sequence). For the CDR3, the DNA is TGTGCCAGCAGCCCAGCGGGTTTCACCGGGGAGCTGTTTTTT. As protein: CASSPAGFTGELFF.

The chain links TRBV2 to TRBJ1-5; D is perhaps TRBD1 (6 bases). Germline-derived CDR1 and CDR2 are SNHLY and FYNNEI. This CDR3 comprises 13 residues. Trimming took 7 bases from V and 2 from J, leaving 9 bases between them. This chain's CDR3 is CASKQGGNQPQHF. The CDR3 DNA is TGTGCCAGCAAACAGGGCGGCAATCAGCCCCAGCATTTT.

The J gene is TRBJ2-3, the V gene TRBV10-1; 9 bases agree with TRBD1. Germline loops: CDR1 WNHNN, CDR2 SYGVQD (reference sequence). The CDR3 spans 16 residues. V lost 6 bases, J lost 2 bases, and 9 bases stayed unmatched. CDR3 in amino acids: CASSSLRDRDTDTQYF. The CDR3 DNA reads TGCGCCAGCAGCTCACTCCGGGACAGGGACACAGATACGCAGTATTTT.

The rearrangement links TRBV7-2 to TRBJ1-2; 8 bases align to TRBD1. J was trimmed by 4 bases and V by 4 bases; bases with no gene match: 8. CDR3 size: 15 residues. Germline assignment: CDR1 SGHTA and CDR2 FQGNSA. The CDR3 loop reads CASSSSGTGSYGYTF. The DNA for the CDR3 is TGTGCCAGCAGCTCCAGCGGGACAGGCAGCTATGGCTACACCTTC.

This sequence joins TRBV29-1 and TRBJ2-7, with 9 bases identical to TRBD2. This CDR3 has 14 residues. CDR1 is SQVTM and CDR2 is ANQGSEA in the germline V gene. V was clipped by 3 bases and J by 2 bases; unmatched bases: 5. As DNA, the CDR3 is TGCAGCGTTGAGGGGGAGCGGGGGGCCTACGAGCAGTACTTC. It yields the protein CSVEGERGAYEQYF.

The CDR3 here is CASREQGANGYTF. CDR3 sequence (DNA): TGTGCCAGCAGGGAACAGGGGGCCAATGGCTACACCTTC. The V gene is TRBV5-6, the J gene TRBJ1-2, with TRBD1 identical over 9 bases. Germline-derived CDR1 and CDR2 are SGHDT and YYEEEE. The CDR3 extends over 13 amino acids. Unmatched junction bases numbered 5, after V lost 5 bases and J lost 6 bases.

V and J are TRBV2 and TRBJ1-2; 7 bases agree with TRBD1. The germline CDR1 and CDR2 sequences are SNHLY and FYNNEI. Unmatched junction bases numbered 6, after V lost 6 bases and J lost 2 bases. This CDR3 is built from 14 residues. The CDR3 bases are TGTGCCAGCAGGGACGACAGGGCGAACTATGGCTACACCTTC. This translates into CASRDDRANYGYTF.

V usage is TRBV7-9 and J usage is TRBJ2-5; D is unresolved. Germline V gene data show CDR1 as SEHNR and CDR2 as FQNEAQ (reference sequence). Trimming stripped 0 bases from V and 4 bases from J, with 21 bases between. This CDR3 region has 18 residues. The CDR3 DNA reads as TGTGCCAGCAGCTTAGCTAGTTCGGGTACTTTGACGAGAGAGACCCAGTACTTC. It is translated as CASSLASSGTLTRETQYF.

This clone came up once. The chain carries TRBV27 and TRBJ2-1; a possible D gene is TRBD2 (5 bases). Germline-derived CDR1 and CDR2 are MNHEY and SMNVEV (reference sequence). The CDR3 is 13 amino acids. V lost 8 bases, J lost 9 bases, and 17 bases lay in between. In DNA, the CDR3 is TGTGCCAGCGCCTCAACCGCGGGTGGTGAGCAGTTCTTC. Translated: CASASTAGGEQFF.

This sequence joins TRBV28 and TRBJ2-1, with a possible D match to TRBD2 (5 bases). V lost 3 bases and J lost 9, with 21 bases in between. The CDR3 runs to 16 residues. Germline values: CDR1 MDHEN, CDR2 SYDVKM. The CDR3 region has the DNA TGTGCCAGCAGTTTGGTTACCAAAACTAGTTGGCCTGAGCAGTTCTTC. This translates into CASSLVTKTSWPEQFF.

The chain recombines TRBV28 with TRBJ2-7, with D possibly matching TRBD1 (6 bases). CDR3 length equals 13 residues. Germline CDR1 reads MDHEN; CDR2 reads SYDVKM. With 7 bases removed from V and 3 bases from J, the gap between germline ends came to 13 bases. This CDR3 reads CASNGQGYYEQYF. Written as DNA, the CDR3 is TGTGCCAGCAATGGGCAGGGGTACTACGAGCAGTACTTC.

This rearrangement joins TRBV5-4 to TRBJ2-7; D perhaps matches TRBD1 (6 bases). The CDR3 runs to 16 residues. V was shortened by 3 bases and J by 2 bases, with 18 bases between the two germline ends. Germline V gives CDR1 SGHNT, CDR2 YYREEE (reference sequence). The DNA for the CDR3 is TGTGCCAGCAGCTCCCCCAGGGGAACGGACACCTACGAGCAGTACTTC. Its translation: CASSSPRGTDTYEQYF.

The J gene is TRBJ2-7, the V gene TRBV11-2; 13 bases line up with TRBD2. The germline CDR1 and CDR2 sequences are SGHAT and FQNNGV. V gave up 6 bases and J gave up 0 bases; unmatched junction bases: 5. CDR3 length equals 16 residues. CDR3 bases: TGTGCCAGCAGTGGGCGACTAGCGGGAGGCTCCTACGAGCAGTACTTC. It is translated as CASSGRLAGGSYEQYF.

The chain has TRBV5-1 and TRBJ2-1, with a tentative D call TRBD2 (5 bases). Germline CDR1 is SGHRS and CDR2 is YFSETQ. The CDR3 has 16 amino acids. The V and J ends lost 0 bases and 2 bases respectively, with 12 bases between them. CDR3 region: CASSLDAGAAYNEQFF. In DNA, the CDR3 is TGCGCCAGCAGCTTGGACGCGGGCGCCGCCTACAATGAGCAGTTCTTC.